Shown below are 20 T cell receptor beta chains from a single sample sequenced in a study of blood T cells in healthy people across ages. Together with a sample-barcoded 5' primer, a J-beta primer mix was included in a second PCR lasting roughly 6 to 12 cycles. TCRdb reprocessed the 5' RACE reads via MiXCR and lists one record per CDR3 protein. This table holds approximately 810,000 distinct CDR3 sequences, more than 25% found once. Specimen: blood. The receptors derive from a woman older than 75 in good health.

Only a few counts were recorded for this clonotype. V is TRBV24-1 and J is TRBJ2-3, with 15 bases identical to TRBD2. Germline V CDR1 and CDR2: KGHDR, SFDVKD. J lost 2 bases, V lost 3 bases, and 5 bases had no gene match. CDR3 length: 18 residues. The CDR3 DNA reads as TGTGCCACCAGTGATCCTGGGACTAGCGGGGGGTTCACAGATACGCAGTATTTT. It encodes CATSDPGTSGGFTDTQYF.

This chain joins TRBV28 and TRBJ2-1; D may be TRBD1 (6 bases). The germline V gene has CDR1 MDHEN and CDR2 SYDVKM. This CDR3 has 15 residues. V gave up 4 bases and J gave up 9 bases, with 19 bases separating them. The DNA for the CDR3 is TGTGCCAGCAGTTCCGTGGGAGAACAGGGCGGTGAGCAGTTCTTC. Translated, it gives CASSSVGEQGGEQFF.

This clonotype was detected a few times. The chain couples TRBV20-1 to TRBJ1-1; TRBD1 is a possible D gene (6 bases). V was cut by 3 bases and J by 1 base, with 9 bases left in between. The CDR3 sequence is 13 residues long. Germline CDR1 reads DFQATT; CDR2 reads SNEGSKA (reference sequence). DNA for the CDR3: TGCAGTGCTAGGAAGGACAGGAACACTGAAGCTTTCTTT. Its protein product is CSARKDRNTEAFF.

This sequence joins TRBV7-9 and TRBJ1-4; 9 bases are shared with TRBD1. The CDR3 runs 14 residues. Germline-derived CDR1 and CDR2 are SEHNR and FQNEAQ (reference sequence). J lost 8 bases, V lost 5 bases, and 6 bases had no gene match. The CDR3 DNA is TGTGCCAGCAGCCACAGGGGGCGCAACGAAAAACTGTTTTTT. Protein product: CASSHRGRNEKLFF.

This clonotype occurred many times. The chain joins TRBV3-1 to TRBJ2-3, with D maybe TRBD1 (5 bases). Trimming took 3 bases from V and 2 from J, leaving 9 bases between them. The CDR3 runs to 14 residues. Germline V gene lookup returns CDR1 LGHDT and CDR2 YNNKEL (reference sequence). CDR3 loop: CASSQLGDTDTQYF. The DNA for the CDR3 is TGTGCCAGCAGCCAGTTAGGGGACACAGATACGCAGTATTTT.

About this clonotype: The junction departs from germline at one end; a sequencing error may be responsible. The chain is built from TRBV6-2 or TRBV6-3 and TRBJ2-2; TRBD1 or TRBD2 may be the D gene (5 bases each). This CDR3 contains 17 residues. In germline, CDR1 is MNHEY, CDR2 SVGEGT. CDR3 amino acids: CASSYYRTTTNTGERFF. CDR3 DNA: TGTGCCAGCAGTTACTACCGGACAACTACGAACACCGGGGAGCGGTTTTTT.

This clonotype showed up many times. The V call is TRBV2, the J call TRBJ2-3, with 10 bases fitting TRBD2. Germline CDR1 is SNHLY and CDR2 is FYNNEI. CDR3 length equals 16 residues. With 8 bases clipped from V and 0 bases from J, the junction kept 8 bases outside the gene matches. The CDR3 loop reads CASASLAGSSTDTQYF. CDR3 bases: TGTGCCAGCGCCTCACTAGCGGGGTCTAGCACAGATACGCAGTATTTT.

In its sample, this clonotype was seen a few times. The chain combines TRBV6-5 with TRBJ2-7; 9 bases match TRBD1. CDR1 is MNHEY, CDR2 SVGAGI, per germline. The CDR3 runs to 16 residues. The J segment lost 0 bases and the V segment lost 6 bases, leaving 9 bases of the junction unmatched. Written as DNA, the CDR3 is TGTGCCAGCAGACCCGGACAGGGGCAGAGCTCCTACGAGCAGTACTTC. Translated: CASRPGQGQSSYEQYF.

This sequence joins TRBV7-8 and TRBJ1-5; D uncertain. V dropped 8 bases and J dropped 2 bases, with 10 bases sitting between them. The germline V gene has CDR1 SGHVS and CDR2 FQNEAQ. The CDR3 spans 13 residues. For the CDR3, the DNA is TGTGCCAGCGACGGCGGGGGCAATCAGCCCCAGCATTTT. Translated, it gives CASDGGGNQPQHF. The variable domain in full, with the rest retrieved from reference TRBV7-8 and TRBJ1-5, is GAGVSQSPRYKVAKRGQDVALRCDPISGHVSLFWYQQALGQGPEFLTYFQNEAQLDKSGLPSDRFFAERPEGSVSTLKIQRTQQEDSAVYLCASDGGGNQPQHFGDGTRLSIL.

This clonotype was counted at least ten times. V and J are TRBV7-8 and TRBJ2-5; D may be TRBD1 (5 bases). Per germline, CDR1 SGHVS and CDR2 FQNEAQ. The CDR3 consists of 14 residues. The V and J ends lost 1 base and 5 bases respectively, with 11 bases between them. The CDR3 loop reads CASSLVIRAETQYF. As DNA, the CDR3 is TGTGCCAGCAGCTTAGTGATCAGGGCGGAGACCCAGTACTTC.

At least ten counts were recorded for this clonotype. This chain links TRBV7-8 with TRBJ2-3; D is unclear. V gave up 5 bases and J gave up 6 bases, with 12 bases separating them. The CDR3 has 13 residues. Germline CDR1 is SGHVS and CDR2 is FQNEAQ. The CDR3 bases are TGTGCCAGCAGCCCTGTTAGGAGTGATACGCAGTATTTT. This translates into CASSPVRSDTQYF.

V and J are TRBV11-1 and TRBJ2-1, with TRBD1 matching over 8 bases. J gave up 13 bases and V 6 bases, and 11 bases lay outside the gene matches. The V gene's germline CDR1 is SGHAT and CDR2 FQDESV (reference sequence). The CDR3 runs 13 residues. This chain's CDR3 is CASSPNRGNPQFF. CDR3 bases: TGTGCCAGCAGTCCAAACAGGGGGAACCCCCAGTTCTTC.

The table lists this clonotype with many counts. J is TRBJ2-1 and V is TRBV20-1; TRBD2 matches at 8 bases. The V and J ends lost 5 bases and 6 bases, in that order; junction bases with no gene match: 12. The V gene's germline CDR1 is DFQATT and CDR2 SNEGSKA (reference sequence). CDR3 length: 15 amino acids. This chain's CDR3 is CSALSGRGAVNEQFF. The CDR3, as DNA: TGCAGTGCTCTCTCTGGGCGGGGGGCCGTCAATGAGCAGTTCTTC.

This clonotype was recorded at least ten times. The chain employs TRBV12-3 or TRBV12-4 and TRBJ2-7, with TRBD1 identical over 9 bases. The CDR3 sequence is 14 residues long. Trimming removed 2 bases from V and 6 bases from J; junction bases left unmatched: 5. CDR3 loop: CASSLSGQGSEQYF. As DNA, the CDR3 is TGTGCCAGCAGTTTATCGGGACAGGGAAGCGAGCAGTACTTC.

This clonotype was observed a handful of times. The gene calls are TRBV6-2 or TRBV6-3 and TRBJ2-4; 10 bases match TRBD1. With V trimmed by 0 bases and J by 0 bases, 5 bases remained unmatched. CDR1 is MNHEY and CDR2 is SVGEGT in the germline V gene. The CDR3 is made up of 18 amino acids. Written as DNA, the CDR3 is TGTGCCAGCAGTTACTCTCGGACAGGGGGACCAGCCAAAAACATTCAGTACTTC. It codes for CASSYSRTGGPAKNIQYF.

This clonotype has more than one count but fewer than ten. The chain carries TRBV7-2 and TRBJ1-1; D remains ambiguous. V was shortened by 5 bases and J by 5 bases, with 9 bases between the two germline ends. The CDR3 has 12 amino acids. Germline V gives CDR1 SGHTA, CDR2 FQGNSA. The CDR3 DNA sequence: TGTGCCAGCAGCCAAGCTAGGACTGAAGCTTTCTTT. This sequence encodes CASSQARTEAFF.

This clonotype was seen ten or more times. The chain links TRBV6-5 to TRBJ2-1, with TRBD2 identical over 7 bases. J was trimmed by 2 bases and V by 7 bases; bases with no gene match: 11. The CDR3 has 16 residues. Germline V lookup: CDR1 MNHEY, CDR2 SVGAGI. The DNA of the CDR3 is TGTGCCAGCACCTCCTCGGGGAGGGGAACCTACAATGAGCAGTTCTTC. Amino acids: CASTSSGRGTYNEQFF.

On this clonotype itself: This may be a read error: a much more frequent sequence differs by one nucleotide. J is TRBJ2-5 and V is TRBV5-1; D may be TRBD1 or TRBD2 (6 bases each). The germline CDR1 and CDR2 sequences are SGHRS and YFSETQ. This CDR3 spans 15 amino acids. This CDR3 reads CASSLVPGAQETQDF. The CDR3 DNA follows: TGCGCCAGCAGCTTGGTCCCGGGGGCCCAAGAGACCCAGGACTTC.

Only a few counts were recorded for this clonotype. The chain has TRBV14 and TRBJ1-1, with TRBD1 matching 7 bases. V trimming: 2 bases; J trimming: 3 bases; junction bases outside the gene matches: 3. This CDR3 contains 14 residues. CDR1 is SGHDN and CDR2 is FVKESK in the germline V gene. Here the CDR3 reads CASSQRTGYTEAFF. The CDR3 nucleotides are TGTGCCAGCAGCCAAAGGACAGGCTACACTGAAGCTTTCTTT.

This clonotype was detected only a few times. J is TRBJ2-7 and V is TRBV6-2 or TRBV6-3; D is perhaps TRBD2 (5 bases). This CDR3 is 13 amino acids long. The germline V gene encodes CDR1 MNHEY and CDR2 SVGEGT. V was cut by 4 bases and J by 4 bases, with 11 bases left in between. CDR3 residues: CASSLASLYEQYF. The CDR3 region has the DNA TGTGCCAGCAGTTTGGCTAGCCTATACGAGCAGTACTTC.